This T cell receptor (beta chain) was observed in a study of regulatory and conventional T cells in RAG deficiency. Blood CD4+ CD25-high CD127-low regulatory T cells supplied the genomic DNA template. The V gene's germline CDR1 is LNHDA and CDR2 SQIVND (reference sequence). With 3 bases clipped from V and 5 bases from J, the junction kept 5 bases outside the gene matches. The CDR3 is made up of 15 amino acids. Using immunoSEQ multiplex PCR, the repertoire was profiled, and TCRdb retains in-frame clones only, with some absent. The table lists 8,000 or so clones, around 93% of them singletons, with roughly 1.4% in the top ten. Notes on the study in general: Omenn syndrome and CID/AS patients had about 100-fold fewer unique Treg TCR beta sequences, versus about 10-fold elsewhere.

Details on this clone: Its target is not known.

The data were also submitted as part of a second study, on regulatory T cells. Turning to that study: The PCR used 52 TRBV and 13 TRBJ primers.

The receptor was isolated from a human donor in good health. The sequenced sample consisted of CD127- CD25+ CD4+ Tregs sorted from blood. The chain recombines TRBV19 with TRBJ2-1; 9 nucleotides match TRBD1. The chain's CDR3 is CASSIPGTGNNEQFF. CDR3 bases: TGTGCCAGTAGTATCCCCGGGACAGGGAACAATGAGCAGTTCTTC.